A selection of T cell receptor beta chains follows, all from one sample in a study of blood T cell repertoires in COVID-19. The protocol was immunoSEQ multiplex PCR, while the TCRdb copy is restricted to in-frame clones and leaves out a portion. The sample carries 71,000 or so clones, 90% recorded once. Sequenced: peripheral blood. These TCRs come from a woman aged 18-35 years with acute or convalescent COVID-19. CDR3s include the opening cysteine and the closing phenylalanine or tryptophan. D genes are given only for firm matches. Not every row has a clone size; where given, it reads once, few, many or a size class.

CDR3aa,CDR3nt,len,d_gene,v_gene,abundance,j_gene
CASSIWAGRATGELFF,TGTGCCAGTAGTATATGGGCGGGGAGAGCCACCGGGGAGCTGTTTTTT,16,-,TRBV19,-,TRBJ2-2
CAWRQPPPREMNTEAFF,TGTGCCTGGAGACAGCCCCCTCCGAGGGAGATGAACACTGAAGCTTTCTTT,17,-,TRBV30,-,TRBJ1-1
CASSGGTGEAFF,TGTGCCAGCAGTGGGGGGACAGGTGAAGCTTTCTTT,12,TRBD1,TRBV6-6,-,TRBJ1-1
CASSPRTGVSSYEQYF,TGCGCCAGCAGCCCGCGGACAGGGGTTAGCTCCTACGAGCAGTACTTC,16,TRBD1,TRBV5-1,-,TRBJ2-7
CASRETGTNSFF,TGTGCCAGCAGGGAGACCGGGACAAATTCTTTCTTT,12,-,TRBV6-5,-,TRBJ1-1
CASSRTGANTGELFF,TGTGCCAGCAGCCGGACAGGGGCCAACACCGGGGAGCTGTTTTTT,15,TRBD1,TRBV11-1,-,TRBJ2-2
CASSELGQGALTEAFF,TGCGCCAGCAGTGAATTGGGACAGGGGGCATTGACTGAAGCTTTCTTT,16,TRBD1,TRBV10-2,-,TRBJ1-1
CASSDSKLMNTEAFF,TGTGCCAGCAGCGACAGCAAACTCATGAACACTGAAGCTTTCTTT,15,-,TRBV6-6,few,TRBJ1-1
CASSYDTGLNEQYF,TGCGCCAGCAGCTATGACACAGGGCTGAACGAGCAGTACTTC,14,-,TRBV5-1,-,TRBJ2-7
CASSYLTTGELFF,TGTGCCAGCAGTTACCTAACCACCGGGGAGCTGTTTTTT,13,-,TRBV12-3/TRBV12-4,-,TRBJ2-2
CASSPTGGTHYGYTF,TGTGCCAGCTCACCAACAGGGGGTACCCACTATGGCTACACCTTC,15,TRBD1,TRBV18,-,TRBJ1-2
CSARQDAYGYTF,TGCAGCGCCAGACAGGACGCCTATGGCTACACCTTC,12,-,TRBV29-1,-,TRBJ1-2
CASSTGENTEAFF,TGTGCCAGCTCAACAGGGGAGAACACTGAAGCTTTCTTT,13,TRBD1,TRBV18,-,TRBJ1-1
CASSLTWGGLQGSPLHF,TGTGCCAGCAGTCTAACCTGGGGGGGCCTGCAAGGTTCACCCCTCCACTTT,17,-,TRBV27,-,TRBJ1-6
CASSLATGSSPMRHGYTF,TGTGCCAGCAGCTTAGCGACAGGGTCTTCTCCTATGCGACATGGCTACACCTTC,18,TRBD1,TRBV7-9,-,TRBJ1-2